This T cell receptor beta chain derives from a study of cytomegalovirus exposure and HLA in healthy donors. The method was immunoSEQ multiplex PCR; TCRdb's version includes in-frame clones alone and lacks a portion of them. The table shows 70,000 to 75,000 clones, with just under 95% occurring only once. Trimming removed 2 bases at V and 10 bases at J, with 9 bases between. CDR1 SGHVS and CDR2 FNYEAQ come from the germline V gene. The CDR3 runs 13 residues. The chain joins TRBV7-6 to TRBJ1-6, with D hard to call. This receptor was taken from a woman aged 18-29 years in good health and CMV-seropositive. Sequenced sample: PBMCs. This CDR3 is CASSLNGRSPLHF. The CDR3 bases are TGTGCCAGCAGCTTAAATGGCCGATCACCCCTCCACTTT.